Below, 7 T cell receptor beta chains from the same sample are listed, as sequenced in a study of molecular identifiers for immune sequencing clone quantification. TCRdb fed the PCR reads into MiXCR, producing one record per CDR3 protein. The repertoire includes approximately 670,000 distinct CDR3 sequences, 15% to 20% of them detected once, and 0.75% to 0.95% sits in the top ten. Material: naive CD8+ T cells from blood, with Jurkat cell RNA spiked in. Documented subset: FACS-sorted CD8+CD4-CCR7+CD45RA+ naive T cells. All receptors derive from a human donor in good health. Some libraries in this study had Jurkat cell RNA spiked in.

The V gene is TRBV18, the J gene TRBJ1-1, with D tentatively TRBD1 (6 bases). The CDR3 is 13 residues long. In germline, CDR1 is KGHSH, CDR2 LQKENI. The V and J ends lost 8 bases and 6 bases respectively, with 16 bases between them. The DNA of the CDR3 is TGTGCCAGCGCAGATATGGGACATTCTGAAGCTTTCTTT. This gives the protein CASADMGHSEAFF.

This clonotype was counted at least ten times. The chain couples TRBV7-9 to TRBJ2-3, with 12 bases aligning to TRBD2. This CDR3 spans 17 amino acids. After removal of 3 bases from V and 1 base from J, the junction contained 5 bases not matched to a gene. CDR1 and CDR2 from the germline V gene are SEHNR and FQNEAQ (reference sequence). CDR3 in amino acids: CASSFPRLAGGTDTQYF. CDR3 nucleotides: TGTGCCAGCAGCTTCCCGAGACTAGCGGGGGGCACAGATACGCAGTATTTT.

This chain links TRBV27 with TRBJ2-5; no definite D call. The germline V gene encodes CDR1 MNHEY and CDR2 SMNVEV (reference sequence). The CDR3 is 14 residues long. V lost 5 bases and J 0 bases, leaving 10 bases between the germline ends. In DNA form, the CDR3 reads TGTGCCAGCAGTCCAACAATGAACCAAGAGACCCAGTACTTC. As protein: CASSPTMNQETQYF.

This clonotype was counted many times. The chain carries TRBV6-2 or TRBV6-3 and TRBJ2-6; possibly TRBD1 for D (6 bases). Germline V gives CDR1 MNHEY, CDR2 SVGEGT. This CDR3 has 15 amino acids. Trimming left V 4 bases short and J 3 bases short, with 10 bases between. CDR3: CASSFSGVGANVLTF. DNA for the CDR3: TGTGCCAGCAGTTTCTCAGGGGTTGGGGCCAACGTCCTGACTTTC.

Concerning this clonotype: This could be a read error, since a much larger clone is one nucleotide away. V and J are TRBV4-1 and TRBJ2-3; possible D gene TRBD1, 6 bases. Germline lookup yields CDR1 MGHRA and CDR2 YSYEKL. V was cut by 4 bases and J by 4 bases, with 18 bases left in between. This CDR3 comprises 16 residues. The CDR3 reads CASSRTQGVDADTQYF. The CDR3 nucleotides read TGCGCCAGCAGCCGAACACAGGGTGTGGACGCAGATACGCAGTATTTT.

At least ten counts were recorded for this clonotype. The V call is TRBV7-9, the J call TRBJ2-7, with D perhaps TRBD1 (11 bases). Deletions cut 5 bases from V and 4 bases from J, with 30 bases between. The germline V gene has CDR1 SEHNR and CDR2 FQNEAQ (reference sequence). This CDR3 contains 19 residues. As DNA, the CDR3 is TGTGCCAGCAGCGGCAGGACAGGGGGCACTAGCGGGGAGGATTACGAGCAGTACTTC. The encoded protein is CASSGRTGGTSGEDYEQYF.

As for this clonotype: Possible read error: a much larger clone is one base away. V gene TRBV4-2 combines with J gene TRBJ1-1; TRBD1 agrees at 10 bases. CDR1 and CDR2 from the germline V gene are LGHNA and YNFKEQ. V lost 4 bases, J lost 5 bases, and 19 bases stayed unmatched. The CDR3 has 19 amino acids. The CDR3 sequence is CASSPGLGQGVQIRTEAFF. The CDR3 nucleotides are TGTGCCAGCAGCCCGGGACTTGGACAGGGGGTACAAATAAGGACTGAAGCTTTCTTT.